This is a list of T cell receptor beta chains from one sample in a study of blood T cell repertoires in COVID-19. TCRdb's copy holds only in-frame clones and misses some; the assay was immunoSEQ multiplex PCR. The sample has 90,000 to 120,000 clones, more than 70% seen once. What was sequenced was peripheral blood. These receptors were taken from a man in his sixties or seventies with acute or convalescent COVID-19. CDR3s include the opening cysteine and the closing phenylalanine or tryptophan. The D gene is left open where the match is weak. Part of the rows lack a size; the others show once, few, many or a class for expanded clones.

len: 16
d_gene: TRBD2
abundance: -
j_gene: TRBJ2-3
v_gene: TRBV3-1/TRBV3-2
CDR3nt: TGTGCCAGCAGCCCGAGGGCGGGGGGGCTCAGAGATACGCAGTATTTT
CDR3aa: CASSPRAGGLRDTQYF

len: 13
d_gene: TRBD1
abundance: -
j_gene: TRBJ1-1
v_gene: TRBV19
CDR3nt: TGTGCCAGTAGGGGACAGGAGAACACTGAAGCTTTCTTT
CDR3aa: CASRGQENTEAFF

len: 14
d_gene: -
abundance: -
j_gene: TRBJ2-5
v_gene: TRBV19
CDR3nt: TGTGCCAGTAGTTCACAGGGTTCAGGGGAGACCCAGTACTTC
CDR3aa: CASSSQGSGETQYF

len: 15
d_gene: -
abundance: -
j_gene: TRBJ1-1
v_gene: TRBV9
CDR3nt: TGTGCCAGCGGGGGGTACGGAGGCGAAAACACTGAAGCTTTCTTT
CDR3aa: CASGGYGGENTEAFF

len: 15
d_gene: TRBD1
abundance: -
j_gene: TRBJ1-2
v_gene: TRBV6-5
CDR3nt: TGTGCCAGCAGTTACACCGGACAGGGGGCGTCAGGCTACACCTTC
CDR3aa: CASSYTGQGASGYTF

len: 14
d_gene: -
abundance: -
j_gene: TRBJ2-6
v_gene: TRBV2
CDR3nt: TGTGCCAGCAGGGACAACTCTGGGGCCAACGTCCTGACTTTC
CDR3aa: CASRDNSGANVLTF

len: 15
d_gene: -
abundance: few
j_gene: TRBJ1-2
v_gene: TRBV7-9
CDR3nt: TGTGCCAGCAGCCAAGGGGAGGGGCACAACTATGGCTACACCTTC
CDR3aa: CASSQGEGHNYGYTF

len: 15
d_gene: -
abundance: -
j_gene: TRBJ2-5
v_gene: TRBV6-5
CDR3nt: TGTGCCAGCAGGAGAGCAGGGGAGTCTATAGAGACCCAGTACTTC
CDR3aa: CASRRAGESIETQYF

len: 14
d_gene: -
abundance: few
j_gene: TRBJ1-5
v_gene: TRBV7-2
CDR3nt: TGTGCCAGCAGGTACCGCGGGGGGAATCAGCCCCAGCATTTT
CDR3aa: CASRYRGGNQPQHF

len: 15
d_gene: TRBD1
abundance: -
j_gene: TRBJ1-1
v_gene: TRBV6-5
CDR3nt: TGTGCCAGCAGTCAGAGACAGGGGAGGAGCACTGAAGCTTTCTTT
CDR3aa: CASSQRQGRSTEAFF

len: 13
d_gene: -
abundance: -
j_gene: TRBJ1-6
v_gene: TRBV10-3
CDR3nt: TGTGCCATCAGTGGGGGGGAGCATTCACCCCTCCACTTT
CDR3aa: CAISGGEHSPLHF